This is a list of T cell receptor beta chains from one sample in a study of blood T cell repertoires in COVID-19. The repertoire was sequenced with immunoSEQ multiplex PCR; TCRdb's copy has only in-frame clones and lacks some. The repertoire includes about 260,000 clones, 86% of them detected once, and 1.5% to 2% sits in the top ten. Input material: peripheral blood. These receptor sequences come from a man aged 25 to 45 with active or convalescent COVID-19. Each CDR3 is given with its conserved first and last residue. A D gene is named only where the DNA matches it firmly. Rows give clone size only sometimes, using once, few, many, or a class for an expanded clone.

>.|TRBJ2-1|.|TRBV4-3
CASSQAARGAENEQFF
TGCGCCAGCAGCCAAGCAGCCCGGGGGGCCGAAAATGAGCAGTTCTTC
>.|TRBJ2-3|.|TRBV9
CASSVVGKYTDTQYF
TGTGCCAGCAGCGTAGTTGGCAAATACACAGATACGCAGTATTTT
>.|TRBJ2-7|TRBD1|TRBV27
CASSDGQVYEQYF
TGTGCCAGCAGTGACGGACAGGTCTACGAGCAGTACTTC
>.|TRBJ2-3|.|TRBV11-2
CASSLGTPDTQYF
TGTGCCAGCAGCTTGGGCACCCCAGATACGCAGTATTTT
>once|TRBJ1-2|.|TRBV27
CASAPLGRDYGYTF
TGTGCCAGCGCCCCCCTTGGGCGGGACTATGGCTACACCTTC
>.|TRBJ2-1|.|TRBV11-3
CASSDRDTGDEQFF
TGTGCCAGCAGCGACCGGGACACTGGGGATGAGCAGTTCTTC
>.|TRBJ2-7|TRBD1|TRBV6-5
CASTSGGYSYEQYF
TGTGCCAGCACTTCAGGGGGCTACTCCTACGAGCAGTACTTC
>once|TRBJ1-2|.|TRBV4-3
CASSQVSHSGNYGYTF
TGCGCCAGCAGCCAAGTTAGTCACTCGGGTAACTATGGCTACACCTTC
>.|TRBJ1-1|TRBD1|TRBV19
CASSTTMTGETEAFF
TGTGCCAGTAGTACTACTATGACAGGGGAGACTGAAGCTTTCTTT
>once|TRBJ2-3|.|TRBV5-1
CASSLNLPSPVGTDTQYF
TGCGCCAGCAGCTTAAACCTGCCATCCCCGGTGGGCACAGATACGCAGTATTTT
>.|TRBJ2-3|.|TRBV29-1
CSVGGVEGDTQYF
TGCAGCGTTGGGGGGGTGGAGGGAGATACGCAGTATTTT
>.|TRBJ1-5|TRBD1|TRBV27
CASRQDRESNQPQHF
TGTGCCAGCAGACAGGACAGGGAGAGCAATCAGCCCCAGCATTTT
>.|TRBJ2-1|.|TRBV28
CASSSDSGPYNEQFF
TGTGCCAGCAGTTCAGATAGCGGACCCTACAATGAGCAGTTCTTC
>.|TRBJ2-3|.|TRBV4-1
CASSQRLSTDTQYF
TGCGCCAGCAGCCAAAGACTCAGCACAGATACGCAGTATTTT
>.|TRBJ1-1|.|TRBV15
CATSRPNEVELMNTEAFF
TGTGCCACCAGCAGGCCGAACGAGGTTGAGCTTATGAACACTGAAGCTTTCTTT
>.|TRBJ1-4|.|TRBV25-1
CASSPDRGQGTEKLFF
TGTGCCAGCAGCCCTGATCGAGGGCAGGGGACTGAAAAACTGTTTTTT
>.|TRBJ1-6|.|TRBV19
CASSPGVNSPLHF
TGTGCCAGTTCGCCAGGCGTAAATTCACCCCTCCACTTT
>few|TRBJ1-2|.|TRBV5-1
CASSLTGRPTQGGYTF
TGCGCCAGCAGCTTGACGGGTCGACCGACTCAGGGCGGCTACACCTTC
>.|TRBJ2-6|.|TRBV23-1
CASSQRPPGTPRGANVLTF
TGCGCCAGCAGTCAGCGCCCCCCCGGGACTCCTCGTGGGGCCAACGTCCTGACTTTC
>many|TRBJ1-2|.|TRBV5-1
CASSLAGGANYGYTF
TGCGCCAGCAGCTTGGCCGGAGGGGCGAACTATGGCTACACCTTC
>.|TRBJ2-3|TRBD2|TRBV4-2
CASSQRLAGGTDTQYF
TGTGCCAGCAGCCAACGACTAGCGGGGGGCACAGATACGCAGTATTTT
>.|TRBJ1-5|.|TRBV5-6
CASSSTENYQPQHF
TGTGCCAGCAGCTCGACAGAGAATTATCAGCCCCAGCATTTT
>.|TRBJ1-5|.|TRBV15
CATSRDRGGSQPQHF
TGTGCCACCAGCAGAGATAGGGGGGGGAGTCAGCCCCAGCATTTT
>.|TRBJ2-7|.|TRBV29-1
CSVEGEEPVQYF
TGCAGCGTTGAAGGGGAGGAGCCGGTGCAGTACTTC
>.|TRBJ2-1|TRBD2|TRBV27
CASSRRASGGNNEQFF
TGTGCCAGCAGCCGCCGAGCTAGCGGGGGAAACAATGAGCAGTTCTTC
>.|TRBJ2-3|TRBD2|TRBV4-2
CASSQNSGLAGAGDTQYF
TGTGCCAGCAGCCAAAACTCGGGACTAGCGGGGGCCGGAGATACGCAGTATTTT
>.|TRBJ2-3|.|TRBV11-2
CASSLAGFIHGGDTQYF
TGTGCCAGCAGCTTAGCCGGCTTCATCCACGGGGGAGATACGCAGTATTTT
>.|TRBJ1-3|.|TRBV23-1
CAGTLGGNTIYF
TGCGCCGGTACACTCGGGGGAAACACCATATATTTT
>few|TRBJ2-1|TRBD2|TRBV7-2
CASSSKIKTSGIYNEQFF
TGTGCCAGCAGCTCTAAAATCAAGACTAGCGGTATTTACAATGAGCAGTTCTTC
>.|TRBJ2-3|TRBD2|TRBV11-3
CASSSSLAGRADTQYF
TGTGCCAGCAGCTCCTCGCTAGCGGGGAGGGCAGATACGCAGTATTTT
>.|TRBJ1-4|.|TRBV18
CASSKRQEKELFF
TGTGCCAGCTCAAAGAGACAGGAGAAGGAACTGTTTTTT
>few|TRBJ1-3|.|TRBV5-1
CASSLDLAGNSAGNTIYF
TGCGCCAGCAGCTTGGACTTGGCAGGCAACTCGGCTGGAAACACCATATATTTT
>.|TRBJ1-4|.|TRBV7-9
CASSLGGGDEKLFF
TGTGCCAGCAGCTTGGGCGGGGGGGATGAAAAACTGTTTTTT
>.|TRBJ1-5|.|TRBV7-9
CASSLGAGVGNQPQHF
TGTGCCAGCAGCTTAGGTGCGGGGGTAGGCAATCAGCCCCAGCATTTT
>.|TRBJ1-5|.|TRBV4-2
CASSQTAGGNQPQHF
TGTGCCAGCAGCCAAACCGCAGGGGGCAATCAGCCCCAGCATTTT
>.|TRBJ2-7|.|TRBV27
CASSLSQGLGYEQYF
TGTGCCAGCAGTTTATCCCAGGGGCTGGGTTACGAGCAGTACTTC
>few|TRBJ2-4|TRBD1|TRBV25-1
CASSEETGRVAKNIQYF
TGTGCCAGCAGTGAAGAGACAGGGCGCGTAGCCAAAAACATTCAGTACTTC
>.|TRBJ2-1|.|TRBV3-1/TRBV3-2
CASSHPPGSPGGRNEQFF
TGTGCCAGCAGCCATCCCCCGGGCTCCCCAGGGGGGCGCAATGAGCAGTTCTTC
>.|TRBJ1-5|.|TRBV5-8
CASSLVYSNQPQHF
TGTGCCAGCAGCTTGGTGTATAGCAATCAGCCCCAGCATTTT
>.|TRBJ2-7|.|TRBV7-9
CASSSLDFEQYF
TGTGCCAGCAGCTCCTTGGACTTCGAGCAGTACTTC
>.|TRBJ2-3|TRBD1|TRBV7-9
CASSLYPGGEGTDTQYF
TGTGCCAGCAGCTTATATCCAGGGGGCGAGGGCACAGATACGCAGTATTTT
>.|TRBJ2-7|TRBD1|TRBV7-9
CASSGTAAYEQYF
TGTGCCAGCAGCGGGACAGCTGCCTACGAGCAGTACTTC
>.|TRBJ2-7|.|TRBV30
CAWPHRRECYEQYF
TGTGCCTGGCCCCACCGGAGGGAGTGCTACGAGCAGTACTTC
>few|TRBJ1-1|TRBD1|TRBV5-6
CASSLPDRAATEAFF
TGTGCCAGCAGCTTGCCGGACAGGGCTGCCACTGAAGCTTTCTTT
>few|TRBJ2-7|TRBD1|TRBV28
CASSLRRRDRDHEQYF
TGTGCCAGCAGTTTAAGAAGGCGTGACAGGGACCACGAGCAGTACTTC
>.|TRBJ2-1|TRBD1|TRBV15
CATSREGGTGIYNEQFF
TGTGCCACCAGCAGAGAAGGCGGGACAGGGATATACAATGAGCAGTTCTTC
>.|TRBJ2-5|.|TRBV3-1/TRBV3-2
CASSQEVRSSSGETQYF
TGTGCCAGCAGCCAAGAAGTGAGGTCTAGCTCGGGAGAGACCCAGTACTTC
>.|TRBJ2-5|.|TRBV5-5
CASSLPGFETQYF
TGTGCCAGCAGCTTGCCAGGATTCGAGACCCAGTACTTC
>few|TRBJ2-5|TRBD2|TRBV9
CASSVQRGGGETQYF
TGTGCCAGCAGCGTCCAGCGGGGGGGCGGGGAGACCCAGTACTTC
>.|TRBJ1-5|.|TRBV19
CASSMGRGGGQPQHF
TGTGCCAGTAGTATGGGCAGGGGTGGCGGTCAGCCCCAGCATTTT
>.|TRBJ2-5|TRBD2|TRBV10-3
CAIGGTSDETQYF
TGTGCCATCGGGGGGACTAGCGACGAGACCCAGTACTTC
>.|TRBJ1-5|.|TRBV27
CASFIVNQPQHF
TGTGCCAGCTTTATAGTGAATCAGCCCCAGCATTTT
>once|TRBJ2-5|.|TRBV6-5
CASSYSRSSETQYF
TGTGCCAGCAGTTACTCGAGGTCCTCGGAGACCCAGTACTTC
>.|TRBJ2-7|TRBD1|TRBV5-6
CASSSGQAYSYEQYF
TGTGCCAGCAGTTCGGGACAGGCCTACTCCTACGAGCAGTACTTC